This is a list of T cell receptor beta chains from one sample in a study of blood T cell repertoires in COVID-19. Data came from immunoSEQ multiplex PCR; TCRdb stores just in-frame clones and leaves some out. The data hold around 300,000 clones, with around 90% observed a single time. Sequences were obtained from PBMCs or T cells enriched from blood (not recorded which). These receptors originate from a woman aged 40 to 50 who had recovered from COVID-19. The CDR3 runs from the conserved cysteine through the conserved F or W. The D gene is left open where the match is weak. Clone size, where shown, is once, few, many, or a class for clones that have expanded.

>TRBV9|-|TRBJ1-1|-
CASSPEWYTEAFF
TGTGCCAGCAGCCCAGAATGGTACACTGAAGCTTTCTTT
>TRBV4-3|-|TRBJ2-3|-
CASSQGWTSTSFDTQYF
TGCGCCAGCAGCCAAGGATGGACAAGTACTTCATTCGATACGCAGTATTTT
>TRBV12-5|TRBD1|TRBJ1-1|-
CASGLTGADGAFF
TGTGCTAGTGGTTTGACAGGGGCGGACGGAGCTTTCTTT
>TRBV10-3|TRBD1|TRBJ1-6|-
CATTGGEHYNSPLHF
TGTGCCACGACAGGGGGCGAACACTATAATTCACCCCTCCACTTT
>TRBV6-2/TRBV6-3|TRBD2|TRBJ2-5|-
CASSYTGLAGETQYF
TGTGCCAGCAGTTACACGGGACTAGCTGGGGAGACCCAGTACTTC
>TRBV29-1|-|TRBJ2-1|-
CSVEGFRDEQFF
TGCAGCGTTGAAGGTTTCCGGGATGAGCAGTTCTTC
>TRBV5-4|-|TRBJ2-5|-
CASSLAPAGAMGETQYF
TGTGCCAGCAGCTTGGCTCCGGCAGGGGCGATGGGGGAGACCCAGTACTTC
>TRBV9|-|TRBJ2-3|-
CASSDTSVARDTQYF
TGTGCCAGCAGCGATACTAGTGTGGCGCGTGACACGCAGTATTTT
>TRBV30|TRBD1|TRBJ1-1|-
CAWSRDSISNTEAFF
TGTGCCTGGAGCCGGGACAGCATTTCGAACACTGAAGCTTTCTTT
>TRBV11-2|TRBD1|TRBJ1-1|once
CASRPDRGQNTEAFF
TGTGCCAGCAGGCCCGACAGGGGCCAGAACACTGAAGCTTTCTTT
>TRBV9|-|TRBJ2-1|-
CASGPRGSYNEQFF
TGTGCCAGCGGTCCGCGGGGTTCCTACAATGAGCAGTTCTTC
>TRBV5-1|-|TRBJ1-4|-
CASSLRQADEKLFF
TGCGCCAGCAGCCTCCGACAGGCCGATGAAAAACTGTTTTTT
>TRBV6-1|TRBD1|TRBJ1-2|-
CASSERPGGLPGGYTF
TGTGCCAGCAGTGAAAGGCCAGGGGGTCTACCGGGTGGCTACACCTTC
>TRBV2|-|TRBJ1-3|-
CASSVGTDSGNTIYF
TGTGCCAGCAGCGTCGGAACAGACTCTGGAAACACCATATATTTT
>TRBV4-2|-|TRBJ1-5|-
CASSQVTGQGGNTPQHF
TGTGCCAGCAGCCAAGTCACAGGTCAGGGTGGAAATACGCCCCAGCATTTT
>TRBV6-5|-|TRBJ2-7|-
CASSGQLYEQYF
TGTGCCAGCAGCGGACAGCTTTACGAGCAGTACTTC
>TRBV6-6|-|TRBJ1-5|-
CASRPTRDGQPQHF
TGTGCCAGCAGACCCACCAGGGATGGACAGCCCCAGCATTTT
>TRBV11-2|-|TRBJ1-1|-
CASSLERMTEAFF
TGTGCCAGCAGCTTAGAGCGAATGACTGAAGCTTTCTTT
>TRBV6-2/TRBV6-3|-|TRBJ1-5|few
CASSESTEKYQAQHF
TGTGCCAGCAGTGAGTCGACAGAAAAATATCAGGCCCAGCATTTT
>TRBV13|TRBD1|TRBJ1-3|-
CASSSTGGGGNTIYF
TGTGCCAGCAGCTCGACAGGGGGGGGAGGAAACACCATATATTTT
>TRBV27|-|TRBJ2-1|-
CASSIGTQTYNEQFF
TGTGCCAGCAGTATCGGGACACAGACCTACAATGAGCAGTTCTTC
>TRBV18|TRBD2|TRBJ2-7|-
CASSPIAGEAGEQYF
TGTGCCAGCTCACCAATAGCGGGAGAGGCAGGCGAGCAGTACTTC
>TRBV12-3/TRBV12-4|-|TRBJ1-6|-
CASSYRVRDLHF
TGTGCCAGCAGTTACAGGGTCAGGGACCTCCACTTT
>TRBV5-4|-|TRBJ1-2|-
CASSYSLHYGYTF
TGTGCCAGCAGCTACTCCCTGCACTATGGCTACACCTTC
>TRBV6-1|-|TRBJ1-5|-
CASSEAPGDGNQPQHF
TGTGCCAGCAGTGAAGCGCCCGGGGATGGCAATCAGCCCCAGCATTTT
>TRBV30|-|TRBJ2-2|-
CAWSGQPNTGELFF
TGTGCCTGGAGTGGACAGCCGAACACCGGGGAGCTGTTTTTT
>TRBV7-2|-|TRBJ2-7|-
CASSLNYYEQYF
TGTGCCAGCAGCTTAAACTACTACGAGCAGTACTTC
>TRBV30|-|TRBJ1-1|-
CAWSPAAGGYTEAFF
TGTGCCTGGAGCCCCGCGGCCGGGGGGTATACTGAAGCTTTCTTT
>TRBV7-3|TRBD2|TRBJ2-2|-
CASSPQGLAGGGTGELFF
TGTGCCAGCAGCCCACAGGGACTAGCGGGGGGTGGCACCGGGGAGCTGTTTTTT
>TRBV7-6|TRBD2|TRBJ2-1|-
CASSLAPTSGRGEQFF
TGTGCCAGCAGCTTAGCGCCAACTAGCGGGAGGGGTGAGCAGTTCTTC
>TRBV2|-|TRBJ1-2|once
CASGAQANYGYTF
TGTGCCAGCGGGGCCCAGGCGAACTATGGCTACACCTTC
>TRBV18|-|TRBJ1-1|few
CASSSQGGQNTEAFF
TGTGCCAGCTCATCCCAGGGAGGACAGAACACTGAAGCTTTCTTT
>TRBV5-1|TRBD1|TRBJ1-1|-
CASSSGRTGSNTEAFF
TGCGCCAGCAGCTCAGGCCGGACAGGCTCGAACACTGAAGCTTTCTTT
>TRBV19|-|TRBJ1-4|few
CASSMRTLANEKLFF
TGTGCCAGTAGTATGAGGACACTTGCTAATGAAAAACTGTTTTTT
>TRBV27|TRBD1|TRBJ2-2|-
CASSFGTGNTGELFF
TGTGCCAGCAGTTTCGGGACAGGAAACACCGGGGAGCTGTTTTTT
>TRBV9|-|TRBJ1-2|-
CASSVEVKISAGGGYTF
TGTGCCAGCAGCGTAGAGGTAAAGATAAGTGCCGGAGGGGGCTACACCTTC
>TRBV9|-|TRBJ1-1|-
CASSVGEGMNTEAFF
TGTGCCAGCAGCGTAGGGGAGGGGATGAACACTGAAGCTTTCTTT
>TRBV6-6|TRBD1|TRBJ1-1|-
CASSKQGRLNTEAFF
TGTGCCAGCAGTAAACAGGGGCGCCTGAACACTGAAGCTTTCTTT
>TRBV18|-|TRBJ2-1|-
CASSPYTQSYNEQFF
TGTGCCAGCTCACCATACACGCAGTCCTACAATGAGCAGTTCTTC
>TRBV30|-|TRBJ1-3|-
CAWSVQRGASGNTIYF
TGTGCCTGGAGTGTACAACGGGGGGCCTCTGGAAACACCATATATTTT
>TRBV18|-|TRBJ1-2|-
CASSPQTEDGYTF
TGTGCCAGCTCACCTCAGACAGAAGATGGCTACACCTTC
>TRBV2|-|TRBJ2-7|-
CASSLGRDSYEQYF
TGTGCCAGCAGTTTAGGACGGGACTCCTACGAGCAGTACTTC
>TRBV21-1|-|TRBJ1-3|few
CASPEEGQGAGNTIYF
TGTGCCAGTCCCGAGGAGGGACAGGGGGCTGGAAACACCATATATTTT